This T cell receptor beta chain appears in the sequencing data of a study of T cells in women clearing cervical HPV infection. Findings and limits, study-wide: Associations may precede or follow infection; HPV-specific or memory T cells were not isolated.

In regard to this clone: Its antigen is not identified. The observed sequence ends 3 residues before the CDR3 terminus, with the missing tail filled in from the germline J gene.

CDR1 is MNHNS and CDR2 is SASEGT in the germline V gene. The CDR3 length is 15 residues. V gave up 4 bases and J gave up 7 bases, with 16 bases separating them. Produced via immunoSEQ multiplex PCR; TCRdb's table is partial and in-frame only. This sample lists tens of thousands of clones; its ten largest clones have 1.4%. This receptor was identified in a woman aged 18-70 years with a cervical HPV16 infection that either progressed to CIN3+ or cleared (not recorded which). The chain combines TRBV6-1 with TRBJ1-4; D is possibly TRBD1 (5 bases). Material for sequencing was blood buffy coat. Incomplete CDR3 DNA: TGTGCCAGCAGTGGGGGTTCAGGGTATAGTGAAAAA. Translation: CASSGGSGYSEK. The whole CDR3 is CASSGGSGYSEKLFF.